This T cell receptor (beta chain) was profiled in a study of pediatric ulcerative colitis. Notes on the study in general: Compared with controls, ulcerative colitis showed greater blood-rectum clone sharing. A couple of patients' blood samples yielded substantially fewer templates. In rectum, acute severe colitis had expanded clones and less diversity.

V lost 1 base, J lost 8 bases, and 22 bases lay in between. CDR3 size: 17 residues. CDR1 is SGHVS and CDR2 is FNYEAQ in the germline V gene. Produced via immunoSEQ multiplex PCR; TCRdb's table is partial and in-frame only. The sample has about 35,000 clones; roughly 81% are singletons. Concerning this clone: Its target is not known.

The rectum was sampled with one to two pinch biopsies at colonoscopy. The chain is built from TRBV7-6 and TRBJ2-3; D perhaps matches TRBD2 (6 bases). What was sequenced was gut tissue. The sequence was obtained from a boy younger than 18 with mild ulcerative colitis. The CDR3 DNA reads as TGTGCCAGCAGCTTAGGTTGGAGGTCTAGCGCCGGAGGTACGCAGTATTTT. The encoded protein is CASSLGWRSSAGGTQYF.